This T cell receptor (beta chain) was identified during a study of control samples from healthy donors and cancer patients. CDR3 length: 14 residues. V lost 1 base and J lost 6, with 14 bases in between. The germline CDR1 and CDR2 sequences are SGHRS and YFSETQ. Profiling relied on immunoSEQ multiplex PCR, and the TCRdb table lists in-frame clones only, not all of them. The sample shows 100,000 to 150,000 clones, roughly 91% of them seen only once. The rearrangement uses TRBV5-1 and TRBJ2-7; no clear D gene. This clonotype originated in a man in his forties in good health. The specimen was blood. The CDR3 region is CASSLWALSREQYF. The CDR3 DNA reads as TGCGCCAGCAGCTTGTGGGCCCTCAGCCGCGAGCAGTACTTC.